What follows describes a single T cell receptor (beta chain). Antigen specificity is unknown. This sample was taken from a study of tumor and adjacent non-tumor tissue in lung cancer. Study at large: Samples averaged roughly 4.2 million productive TCRbeta reads each. Whole-study findings and limits: Top 100 clones took a larger repertoire share in normal lung. Shorter survival was associated with higher TCR diversity in tumors. Significantly higher TCR diversity was found in tumor than normal lung.

RNA was extracted from bulk tissue without any cell sorting. TCRbeta libraries were built with three rounds of nested PCR, modified from ARM-PCR. MiXCR was run by TCRdb on the multiplex PCR reads, yielding one entry per CDR3 protein. This table has tens of thousands of distinct CDR3 sequences, over 70% appearing once. The TCR was taken from a woman aged 50 to 60 with non-small cell lung cancer. The specimen was lung tumor tissue.

The CDR3 loop is CASSSKFGGTGMQYF. The CDR3 region has the DNA TGTGCCAGCAGCTCAAAATTCGGAGGGACAGGTATGCAGTATTTT. The gene calls are TRBV5-4 and TRBJ2-3, with 8 bases identical to TRBD1. The CDR3 consists of 15 residues. Germline CDR1 reads SGHNT; CDR2 reads YYREEE (reference sequence). V shed 3 bases and J 11 bases; nucleotides not matched to a gene: 14.